Listed below are T cell receptor beta chains from one sample, sequenced in a study of lymphopenia after photon versus proton radiotherapy. Libraries were prepared by immunoSEQ multiplex PCR; TCRdb keeps only in-frame clonotypes and omits some of them. The sample lists about 12,000 clones, 80% to 90% occurring once. Here the sequenced sample was peripheral blood, taken from a patient treated with proton-based radiotherapy. All receptors derive from a man aged 60 to 69 with pancreatic cancer. Each CDR3 is given with its conserved first and last residue. A D gene is named only where the DNA matches it firmly. Size tells how often a clone was seen (once, few, many) or the class of an expanded clone, and some rows leave it out.

d_gene: TRBD2
j_gene: TRBJ2-7
v_gene: TRBV28
abundance: .
CDR3nt: TGTGCCAGCAGTCTGCGCCGGCGGGAGCTGAGAGAGCAGTACTTC
CDR3aa: CASSLRRRELREQYF

d_gene: .
j_gene: TRBJ2-1
v_gene: TRBV7-9
abundance: .
CDR3nt: TGTGCCAGCAGCTTACAAGGGTTCTCCTACAATGAGCAGTTCTTC
CDR3aa: CASSLQGFSYNEQFF

d_gene: .
j_gene: TRBJ2-7
v_gene: TRBV7-2
abundance: .
CDR3nt: TGTGCCAGCAGCCCTGACTATTACTCCTACGAGCAGTACTTC
CDR3aa: CASSPDYYSYEQYF

d_gene: .
j_gene: TRBJ1-5
v_gene: TRBV2
abundance: .
CDR3nt: TGTGCCAGCAGTGAAGGAGGCCGGAGGAGCAATCAGCCCCAGCATTTT
CDR3aa: CASSEGGRRSNQPQHF

d_gene: TRBD1
j_gene: TRBJ2-7
v_gene: TRBV28
abundance: .
CDR3nt: TGTGCCAGCAGCACGCCGTGGACAGGAGCCTTTTACGAGCAGTACTTC
CDR3aa: CASSTPWTGAFYEQYF

d_gene: .
j_gene: TRBJ1-6
v_gene: TRBV7-6
abundance: .
CDR3nt: TGTGCCAGCAGCATACGATCAGGGGAATCACCCCTCCACTTT
CDR3aa: CASSIRSGESPLHF

d_gene: .
j_gene: TRBJ2-1
v_gene: TRBV28
abundance: .
CDR3nt: TGTGCCAGCAGTTTAGGGGGGTCTAGGGAGCAGTTCTTC
CDR3aa: CASSLGGSREQFF

d_gene: .
j_gene: TRBJ2-1
v_gene: TRBV7-3
abundance: .
CDR3nt: TGTGCCAGCAGCCTAGACCCGAGCTCCTACAATGAGCAGTTCTTC
CDR3aa: CASSLDPSSYNEQFF

d_gene: .
j_gene: TRBJ2-2
v_gene: TRBV7-6
abundance: .
CDR3nt: TGTGCCAGCAGCTTAACCGCAGGAGGCACCGGGGAGCTGTTTTTT
CDR3aa: CASSLTAGGTGELFF

d_gene: TRBD2
j_gene: TRBJ2-3
v_gene: TRBV7-2
abundance: .
CDR3nt: TGTGCCAGCAGCTTAGACTTGGGACTAGCGGGAAGAAGCACAGATACGCAGTATTTT
CDR3aa: CASSLDLGLAGRSTDTQYF

d_gene: .
j_gene: TRBJ2-7
v_gene: TRBV7-2
abundance: .
CDR3nt: TGTGCCAGCAGCTCCCAACTGGGGGGTTTCGAGCAGTACTTC
CDR3aa: CASSSQLGGFEQYF

d_gene: TRBD2
j_gene: TRBJ2-7
v_gene: TRBV11-3
abundance: .
CDR3nt: TGTGCCAGCAGCTTCATGGGGACTAGCGGGAGCTCCTACGAGCAGTACTTC
CDR3aa: CASSFMGTSGSSYEQYF

d_gene: .
j_gene: TRBJ2-2
v_gene: TRBV5-1
abundance: .
CDR3nt: TGCGCCAGCAGCTCGACAATCACCGGGGAGCTGTTTTTT
CDR3aa: CASSSTITGELFF

d_gene: .
j_gene: TRBJ1-1
v_gene: TRBV5-1
abundance: .
CDR3nt: TGCGCCAGCGGGGGGACGGGGGCGTCGCACACTGAAGCTTTCTTT
CDR3aa: CASGGTGASHTEAFF

d_gene: TRBD1
j_gene: TRBJ1-5
v_gene: TRBV28
abundance: .
CDR3nt: TGTGCCAGCAGGGAAGGGGGCAGCAATCAGCCCCAGCATTTT
CDR3aa: CASREGGSNQPQHF

d_gene: .
j_gene: TRBJ1-5
v_gene: TRBV28
abundance: .
CDR3nt: TGTGCCAGCAGTTTAAGGGCGGGCAATCAGCCCCAGCATTTT
CDR3aa: CASSLRAGNQPQHF

d_gene: .
j_gene: TRBJ2-1
v_gene: TRBV19
abundance: .
CDR3nt: TGTGCCAGTAGTCAGGACCCCTTAGGATCCTACAATGAGCAGTTCTTC
CDR3aa: CASSQDPLGSYNEQFF

d_gene: .
j_gene: TRBJ2-3
v_gene: TRBV7-2
abundance: .
CDR3nt: TGTGCCAGCAGCTTATCGGTGGGAGGCACAGATACGCAGTATTTT
CDR3aa: CASSLSVGGTDTQYF

d_gene: .
j_gene: TRBJ2-5
v_gene: TRBV2
abundance: .
CDR3nt: TGTGCCAGCAGTGGTCGTGTGGGGCTGGAGACCCAGTACTTC
CDR3aa: CASSGRVGLETQYF

d_gene: .
j_gene: TRBJ1-1
v_gene: TRBV6-6
abundance: .
CDR3nt: TGTGCCAGCAGATACCAGAGGGCTCCAAACACTGAAGCTTTCTTT
CDR3aa: CASRYQRAPNTEAFF

d_gene: .
j_gene: TRBJ2-6
v_gene: TRBV11-2
abundance: .
CDR3nt: TGTGCCAGCAGCTTATCTGGACAGAAGTACTCTGGGGCCAACGTCCTGACTTTC
CDR3aa: CASSLSGQKYSGANVLTF

d_gene: TRBD2
j_gene: TRBJ2-5
v_gene: TRBV10-2
abundance: .
CDR3nt: TGCGCCAGCAGTGACCAGCGGGGAGGGGAGACCCAGTACTTC
CDR3aa: CASSDQRGGETQYF

d_gene: .
j_gene: TRBJ1-1
v_gene: TRBV30
abundance: once
CDR3nt: TGTGCCTGGACCCGAGGGGTGACAGTTCACCCGGGGACTGAAGCTTTCTTT
CDR3aa: CAWTRGVTVHPGTEAFF

d_gene: .
j_gene: TRBJ2-7
v_gene: TRBV5-1
abundance: .
CDR3nt: TGCGCCAGCAGCTTACCCTCGACAGGACCCGATTACGAGCAGTACTTC
CDR3aa: CASSLPSTGPDYEQYF

d_gene: .
j_gene: TRBJ2-7
v_gene: TRBV21-1
abundance: .
CDR3nt: TGTGCCAGCAGTCCCTCCACCCAGGGGCTGTACGAGCAGTACTTC
CDR3aa: CASSPSTQGLYEQYF

d_gene: .
j_gene: TRBJ1-3
v_gene: TRBV28
abundance: .
CDR3nt: TGTGCCAGCAGTTCCCCGGGGCCCGTACACTCTGGAAACACCATATATTTT
CDR3aa: CASSSPGPVHSGNTIYF

d_gene: TRBD2
j_gene: TRBJ2-1
v_gene: TRBV29-1
abundance: .
CDR3nt: TGCAGCGTTGAAGTGCGCGGGAGGGTTTCCTACAATGAGCAGTTCTTC
CDR3aa: CSVEVRGRVSYNEQFF

d_gene: TRBD2
j_gene: TRBJ2-3
v_gene: TRBV4-1
abundance: once
CDR3nt: TGCGCCAGCAGCCAAGGGGGGGGAGATACGCAGTATTTT
CDR3aa: CASSQGGGDTQYF

d_gene: .
j_gene: TRBJ1-4
v_gene: TRBV18
abundance: .
CDR3nt: TGTGCCAGCTCTGCAAGGCTCCCCACAACTAATGAAAAACTGTTTTTT
CDR3aa: CASSARLPTTNEKLFF

d_gene: .
j_gene: TRBJ2-7
v_gene: TRBV7-9
abundance: .
CDR3nt: TGTGCCAGCAGCTCGAGAAGCTCCTACGAGCAGTACTTC
CDR3aa: CASSSRSSYEQYF

d_gene: TRBD1
j_gene: TRBJ2-6
v_gene: TRBV29-1
abundance: .
CDR3nt: TGCAGCGTTGAAGATCTAATAGGGACAGGTAACTCTGGGGCCAACGTCCTGACTTTC
CDR3aa: CSVEDLIGTGNSGANVLTF

d_gene: .
j_gene: TRBJ1-5
v_gene: TRBV10-3
abundance: .
CDR3nt: TGTGCCATCAGTGCGGGGGATGGAAATCAGCCCCAGCATTTT
CDR3aa: CAISAGDGNQPQHF

d_gene: TRBD2
j_gene: TRBJ2-4
v_gene: TRBV2
abundance: .
CDR3nt: TGTGCCAGCAGTCCGGGACTAGCTATAAACATTCAGTACTTC
CDR3aa: CASSPGLAINIQYF

d_gene: .
j_gene: TRBJ1-4
v_gene: TRBV15
abundance: .
CDR3nt: TGTGCCACCAGCAGAGTAATTAGGGAGGGTTCTGAAAAACTGTTTTTT
CDR3aa: CATSRVIREGSEKLFF

d_gene: .
j_gene: TRBJ2-7
v_gene: TRBV5-6
abundance: .
CDR3nt: TGTGCCAGCAGCGCATCGTTTGAGCAGTACTTC
CDR3aa: CASSASFEQYF

d_gene: .
j_gene: TRBJ2-1
v_gene: TRBV28
abundance: .
CDR3nt: TGTGCCAGCAGTTCCGACCTCCATGACAATGAGCAGTTCTTC
CDR3aa: CASSSDLHDNEQFF

d_gene: .
j_gene: TRBJ2-3
v_gene: TRBV28
abundance: .
CDR3nt: TGTGCCAGCAGTTCCCTTGGATCGCAGGGGACCACAGATACGCAGTATTTT
CDR3aa: CASSSLGSQGTTDTQYF

d_gene: .
j_gene: TRBJ2-7
v_gene: TRBV29-1
abundance: .
CDR3nt: TGCAGCGTTGAGTCCGGTGTAGAGCAGTACTTC
CDR3aa: CSVESGVEQYF

d_gene: .
j_gene: TRBJ1-3
v_gene: TRBV28
abundance: .
CDR3nt: TGTGCCAGCAGCCAATCCCCGACTGGAAACACCATATATTTT
CDR3aa: CASSQSPTGNTIYF

d_gene: .
j_gene: TRBJ1-4
v_gene: TRBV6-1
abundance: .
CDR3nt: TGTGCCAGCAGTGAGATGGTGGGCCGGTCGACAACTAATGAAAAACTGTTTTTT
CDR3aa: CASSEMVGRSTTNEKLFF

d_gene: .
j_gene: TRBJ2-1
v_gene: TRBV7-2
abundance: .
CDR3nt: TGTGCCAGCAGCTTGGGCCTCGGTGGGAATACCTACAATGAGCAGTTCTTC
CDR3aa: CASSLGLGGNTYNEQFF

d_gene: TRBD1
j_gene: TRBJ2-5
v_gene: TRBV5-4
abundance: .
CDR3nt: TGTGCCAGCAGCAGAAGACAGGGTTTTGGAGAGACCCAGTACTTC
CDR3aa: CASSRRQGFGETQYF

d_gene: .
j_gene: TRBJ2-1
v_gene: TRBV30
abundance: .
CDR3nt: TGTGCCTGGAGTTATTGGGTCTCCGGGACCTACAATGAGCAGTTCTTC
CDR3aa: CAWSYWVSGTYNEQFF

d_gene: .
j_gene: TRBJ2-1
v_gene: TRBV11-2
abundance: .
CDR3nt: TGTGCCAGCAGCGACCCGGTAGGACGAAGCTCCTACAATGAGCAGTTCTTC
CDR3aa: CASSDPVGRSSYNEQFF

d_gene: .
j_gene: TRBJ2-1
v_gene: TRBV7-9
abundance: .
CDR3nt: TGTGCCAGCAGCCCAAAGACTAGGTTGAGCAATGAGCAGTTCTTC
CDR3aa: CASSPKTRLSNEQFF

d_gene: .
j_gene: TRBJ2-1
v_gene: TRBV6-5
abundance: .
CDR3nt: TGTGCCAGCAGGCGGCCGGGACCATTAAACAATGAGCAGTTCTTC
CDR3aa: CASRRPGPLNNEQFF

d_gene: TRBD2
j_gene: TRBJ2-1
v_gene: TRBV30
abundance: once
CDR3nt: TGTGCGCTGGAGTTAATGGGCGGGAGTAATATAAGGGCGTCCTACAATGAGCAGTTCTTC
CDR3aa: CALELMGGSNIRASYNEQFF

d_gene: TRBD1
j_gene: TRBJ1-2
v_gene: TRBV27
abundance: few
CDR3nt: TGTGCCAGCAGACCTAGGGGGACAGACAGATTCTATGGCTACACCTTC
CDR3aa: CASRPRGTDRFYGYTF

d_gene: .
j_gene: TRBJ2-1
v_gene: TRBV18
abundance: .
CDR3nt: TGTGCCAGCTCACCAGACGGCCGCTCCTACAATGAGCAGTTCTTC
CDR3aa: CASSPDGRSYNEQFF

d_gene: .
j_gene: TRBJ2-7
v_gene: TRBV6-6
abundance: .
CDR3nt: TGTGCCAGCAGTACCGGACTAGCTGGACAGGGGCAGTACTTC
CDR3aa: CASSTGLAGQGQYF

d_gene: .
j_gene: TRBJ2-7
v_gene: TRBV7-7
abundance: .
CDR3nt: TGTGCTAGCAGCCTCCGGGACGGTAGCTCCTACGAGCAGTACTTC
CDR3aa: CASSLRDGSSYEQYF

d_gene: .
j_gene: TRBJ2-1
v_gene: TRBV12-5
abundance: .
CDR3nt: TGTGCTAGTGGTTTGGATGGTCTCTCCTACAATGAGCAGTTCTTC
CDR3aa: CASGLDGLSYNEQFF

d_gene: .
j_gene: TRBJ1-1
v_gene: TRBV6-1
abundance: .
CDR3nt: TGTGCCAGCAGCCTTGGAGGGGGCACTGAAGCTTTCTTT
CDR3aa: CASSLGGGTEAFF

d_gene: .
j_gene: TRBJ1-3
v_gene: TRBV5-1
abundance: .
CDR3nt: TGCGCCAGCAGCGGCGAGCAGGGATCTGGAAACACCATATATTTT
CDR3aa: CASSGEQGSGNTIYF

d_gene: .
j_gene: TRBJ2-2
v_gene: TRBV20-1
abundance: few
CDR3nt: TGCAGTGCTAGGGAGTCCGGGGAGCTGTTTTTT
CDR3aa: CSARESGELFF

d_gene: .
j_gene: TRBJ2-7
v_gene: TRBV30
abundance: once
CDR3nt: TGTGCCTGGGGCCGGGGCAGGGCCATCTCCTACGAGCAGTACTTC
CDR3aa: CAWGRGRAISYEQYF

d_gene: .
j_gene: TRBJ2-7
v_gene: TRBV11-2
abundance: .
CDR3nt: TGTGCCAGCAGCTCTAGACTAGTCCGCTACGAGCAGTACTTC
CDR3aa: CASSSRLVRYEQYF